This record concerns one T cell receptor beta chain sequence. Its target antigen remains unknown. No much larger clone exists at a distance of one base, and base qualities are not known. CDR1 and CDR2, per the germline V gene (reference sequence), are LNHDA and SQIVND. Including the terminal cysteine and phenylalanine, the CDR3 comprises 15 residues. Solely the CDR3 DNA is kept, with 45 bases framed from the first base. At the junction V is shortened by 5 bases and J by 5 bases; bases outside the gene matches: 6. This specimen belongs to a study of OX40 agonist ivuxolimab in advanced cancers. About the full investigation: Ivuxolimab was an agonistic, fully human IgG2 monoclonal antibody directed against OX40 (CD134), a costimulatory receptor. Intravenous ivuxolimab was administered to patients every 2 weeks at six dose levels: 0.01, 0.1, 0.3, 1.5, 3 and 10 mg/kg. Among the approximately 54 dose-escalation patients, roughly 20 had hepatocellular carcinoma, some 15 melanoma, 9 renal cell carcinoma and 9 head and neck cancer. A male proportion of 82.7% and a mean age of 60 years, ranging from roughly 23 to 79, were recorded for the dose-escalation cohort. Prior anti-PD-1, anti-PD-L1 or anti-CTLA-4 therapy was permitted, and approximately 40% of dose-escalation patients had received checkpoint inhibitors. Partial responses were achieved by three dose-escalation patients, of whom one had hepatocellular carcinoma and two had cutaneous melanoma. Peripheral TCRbeta sequencing aimed to test whether ivuxolimab altered TCR sequence diversity and caused clonal T-cell expansion. The paper describes the monotherapy dose-escalation part (N of about 55 patients) of the phase I trial of ivuxolimab.

Study-level results and caveats: After ivuxolimab, expanded clones were on average more numerous among CD8+ T cells than among CD4+ T cells. Partial responders in the 0.1-3.0 mg/kg groups had among the lowest normalized peripheral clonal expansion, especially among CD8+ T cells. Clonal expansion of both CD4+ and CD8+ blood T cells was observed from baseline to week 6 at doses 0.1 to 3.0 mg/kg. Low levels of normalized T-cell clonal expansion were also seen in some nonresponding patients. Which antigens the clonally expanded peripheral T cells were specific for was not determined.

To sequence the TCRbeta CDR3 region, genomic DNA was isolated from the sorted cells. TCRbeta CDR3 regions were sequenced using the immunoSEQ Assay. This is the immuneACCESS table as TCRdb keeps it, with only in-frame sequences that have V and J called. A part of the clones is gone; compared with another copy, unresolved V genes explain less than half, and the rest is unexplained. This sample is represented by about 89,000 clones; over 75% of them were singletons. The ten most abundant clones make up approximately 0.3% of the sample. Patients with a history of autoimmune disease or receiving systemic immunosuppression were excluded from the trial. Peripheral blood for TCR sequencing was collected from all dose cohorts at baseline, on cycle 4 day 1, and on cycle 7 day 1. Samples were obtained from an open-label, multicenter, first-in-human phase I dose-escalation trial of ivuxolimab. Adults with locally advanced or metastatic head and neck squamous cell, hepatocellular, melanoma or renal cell carcinoma were enrolled in the trial. Before TCR sequencing, CD4+ T cells and CD8+ T cells from peripheral blood were sorted into separate populations.

The rearrangement combines TRBV19 with TRBJ1-4; the central 9 bases match TRBD1. Sample: CD4+ or CD8+ T cells sorted from blood, taken in a trial of the OX40 agonist ivuxolimab. The source is an adult with an advanced solid tumor such as melanoma, head and neck, liver or kidney cancer. DNA sequence: TGTGCCAGTAGTGGTATGGGGACAGGGAATGAAAAACTGTTTTTT. Its protein is CASSGMGTGNEKLFF.